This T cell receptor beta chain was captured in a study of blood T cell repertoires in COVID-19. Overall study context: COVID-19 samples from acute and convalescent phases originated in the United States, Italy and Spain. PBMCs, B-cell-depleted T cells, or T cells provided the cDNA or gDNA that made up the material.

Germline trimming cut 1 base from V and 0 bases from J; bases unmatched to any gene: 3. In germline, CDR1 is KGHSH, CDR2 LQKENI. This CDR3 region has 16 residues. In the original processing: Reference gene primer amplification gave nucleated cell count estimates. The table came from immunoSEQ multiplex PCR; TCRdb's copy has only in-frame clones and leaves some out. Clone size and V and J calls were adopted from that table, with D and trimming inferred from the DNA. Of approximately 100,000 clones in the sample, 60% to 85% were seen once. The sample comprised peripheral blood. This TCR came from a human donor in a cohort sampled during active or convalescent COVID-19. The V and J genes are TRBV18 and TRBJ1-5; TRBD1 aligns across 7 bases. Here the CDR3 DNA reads TGTGCCAGCTCACCACAGGGGGCCGGTAGCAATCAGCCCCAGCATTTT. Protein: CASSPQGAGSNQPQHF.